This T cell receptor beta chain was sequenced during a study of shared clonotypes between healthy human individuals. CDR1 is MDHEN and CDR2 is SYDVKM in the germline V gene. The CDR3 consists of 14 residues. The data were produced by immunoSEQ multiplex PCR, yet TCRdb's version contains in-frame clones alone and is incomplete. The profile covers roughly 480,000 clones, with around 80% appearing a single time and roughly 12% taken by the ten largest. About this clone itself: A much larger clone differs by one base, so this may be a read error.

The chain joins TRBV28 to TRBJ2-7; 11 nucleotides align to TRBD1. Material for sequencing was PBMCs. The receptor was derived from a woman in her forties in good health. Some clones in this sample may be carry-over from other donors' samples. The CDR3 loop is CAGSLGTGGNEQYF. In DNA, the CDR3 is TGTGCCGGCAGTCTAGGGACAGGGGGTAACGAGCAGTACTTC.